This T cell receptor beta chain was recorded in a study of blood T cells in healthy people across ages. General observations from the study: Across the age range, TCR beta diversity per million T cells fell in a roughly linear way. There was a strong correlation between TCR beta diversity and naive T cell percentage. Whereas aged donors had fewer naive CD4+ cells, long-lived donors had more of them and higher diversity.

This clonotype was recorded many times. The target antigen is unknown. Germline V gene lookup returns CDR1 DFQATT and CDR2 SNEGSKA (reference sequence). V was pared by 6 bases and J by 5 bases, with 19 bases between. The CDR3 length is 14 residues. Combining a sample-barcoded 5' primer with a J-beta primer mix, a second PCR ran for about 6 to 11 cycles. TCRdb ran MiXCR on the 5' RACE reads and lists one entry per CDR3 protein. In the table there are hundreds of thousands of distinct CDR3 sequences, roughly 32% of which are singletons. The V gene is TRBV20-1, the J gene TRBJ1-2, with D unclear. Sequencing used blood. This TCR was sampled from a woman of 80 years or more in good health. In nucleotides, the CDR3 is TGCAGTGCACTCACGACACAACTGGGGTATGGCTACACCTTC. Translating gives CSALTTQLGYGYTF.